This T cell receptor (beta chain) originates from a study of Ad26.COV2.S vaccination and SARS-CoV-2 variants. Losses at the gene ends were 2 bases for V and 5 bases for J; bases not matched to a gene: 10. The CDR3 covers 16 residues. CDR1 and CDR2 (germline): SGHKS, YYEKEE (reference sequence). As to treatment: roughly 20 received Ad26.COV2.S at low or high dose, single or two shots; about 5 received placebo; per-sample allocation not given. Collection of samples fell on day 63 after the first vaccine or placebo injection. Data came from immunoSEQ multiplex PCR; TCRdb stores just in-frame clones and leaves some out. The sample holds 400,000 to 450,000 clones; over 75% are singletons and the top ten take more than 9%.

The chain carries TRBV5-5 and TRBJ2-7; 10 nucleotides agree with TRBD1. Sequencing used peripheral blood, obtained in a trial of Ad26.COV2.S vaccine versus placebo. The receptor was derived from a person between 18 and 65 years old who received the Ad26.COV2.S COVID-19 vaccine or a placebo. CDR3: CASSLTWDRGNHEQYF. The CDR3 coding sequence is TGTGCCAGCAGCTTAACTTGGGACAGGGGTAACCACGAGCAGTACTTC. Drawing the rest from reference TRBV5-5 and TRBJ2-7, the complete variable domain is DAGVTQSPTHLIKTRGQQVTLRCSPISGHKSVSWYQQVLGQGPQFIFQYYEKEERGRGNFPDRFSARQFPNYSSELNVNALLLGDSALYLCASSLTWDRGNHEQYFGPGTRLTVT.